These T cell receptor beta chains were read from a single sample in a study of blood T cell repertoires in COVID-19. Libraries were prepared by immunoSEQ multiplex PCR; TCRdb keeps only in-frame clonotypes and omits some of them. This table holds about 670,000 clones, about nine tenths found once. The material sequenced was peripheral blood. The receptor source for this set is a woman under 30 with acute or convalescent COVID-19. Each CDR3 is given with its conserved first and last residue. Fields, in order: J gene, V gene, D gene, CDR3 DNA, CDR3 protein. The D gene is left open where the match is weak.

>TRBJ1-2|TRBV6-5|TRBD1
TGTGCCAGCACGGCAGGGGGCAGGTACACCTTC
CASTAGGRYTF
>TRBJ1-6|TRBV21-1|-
TGTGCCAGCAGCGCACCAGCAGGCCCTCGGTCACCCCTCCACTTT
CASSAPAGPRSPLHF
>TRBJ2-7|TRBV5-1|TRBD1
TGCGCCAGCAGCTTGTTAGGGGGCTCCCCAAGCTACGAGCAGTACTTC
CASSLLGGSPSYEQYF
>TRBJ1-2|TRBV9|TRBD1
TGTGCCAGCAGCCCGCGACAGGGGGCGGGTAACTATGGCTACACCTTC
CASSPRQGAGNYGYTF
>TRBJ1-1|TRBV5-6|TRBD1
TGTGCCAGCAGCCCCTCGACAGGGATCGTGACTGAAGCTTTCTTT
CASSPSTGIVTEAFF
>TRBJ1-1|TRBV29-1|-
TGCAGCGCTACAAAGGGCCCCGAGGGCACTGAAGCTTTCTTT
CSATKGPEGTEAFF
>TRBJ2-6|TRBV29-1|TRBD1
TGCAGCGCTATGACAGGGTTCGCCAACGTCCTGACTTTC
CSAMTGFANVLTF
>TRBJ2-2|TRBV24-1|TRBD1
TGTGCCACCAGACCGGGACAGGGGGAAACCGGGGAGCTGTTTTTT
CATRPGQGETGELFF
>TRBJ1-1|TRBV4-2|-
TGTGCCAGCAGCCAAGGCTACAGGAAGAACACTGAAGCTTTCTTT
CASSQGYRKNTEAFF
>TRBJ1-2|TRBV5-4|-
TGTGCCAGCAGCTTGGACACCAGAGGCTACACCTTC
CASSLDTRGYTF
>TRBJ2-3|TRBV5-1|-
TGCGCCAGCAGCTTGGCCGCGGGGCTGAAGGGTACAGATACGCAGTATTTT
CASSLAAGLKGTDTQYF
>TRBJ2-1|TRBV7-3|-
TGTGCCAGCAGCTCATGGGCAACCCGCGACAATGAGCAGTTCTTC
CASSSWATRDNEQFF
>TRBJ1-1|TRBV7-2|-
TGTGCCAGCAGCTTATCGGTCCGAACGGCTGAAGCTTTCTTT
CASSLSVRTAEAFF
>TRBJ1-5|TRBV28|-
TGTGCCAGCAGTTTACTAGCGGGGGGGTTACGTAGTCAGCCCCAGCATTTT
CASSLLAGGLRSQPQHF
>TRBJ2-6|TRBV6-2/TRBV6-3|-
TGTGCCAGCAGTTATCTATCTGGGGCCAACGTCCTGACTTTC
CASSYLSGANVLTF
>TRBJ2-7|TRBV7-8|TRBD1
TGTGCCAGCAGCTTAACATGGGACAGCCCCTACGAGCAGTACTTC
CASSLTWDSPYEQYF
>TRBJ1-2|TRBV19|-
TGTGCCAGTAGTATTCTCGTGACATCTGATGGCTACACCTTC
CASSILVTSDGYTF
>TRBJ2-3|TRBV4-3|TRBD1
TGCGCCAGCAGCCAAGATGTAACAGGGGGGGATACGCAGTATTTT
CASSQDVTGGDTQYF
>TRBJ1-2|TRBV11-3|-
TGTGCCAGCAGCTCTTCCCACTTGGGGGGATCCTATGGCTACACCTTC
CASSSSHLGGSYGYTF
>TRBJ2-3|TRBV4-1|-
TGCGCCAGCAGCCAAGTAGCGGCCTCCACAGATACGCAGTATTTT
CASSQVAASTDTQYF
>TRBJ1-2|TRBV19|-
TGTGCCAGTAGTATCGGGCGAGGGGGAGCCTATGGCTACACCTTC
CASSIGRGGAYGYTF
>TRBJ1-2|TRBV28|-
TGTGCCAGCAGTTTATATGACAGGCTTAACTATGGCTACACCTTC
CASSLYDRLNYGYTF
>TRBJ2-7|TRBV2|-
TGTGCCAGCACGAATGCGGATGCCTACGAGCAGTACTTC
CASTNADAYEQYF
>TRBJ1-2|TRBV2|TRBD1
TGTGCCAGCAGCGAAACAGGGGATTATGGCTACACCTTC
CASSETGDYGYTF
>TRBJ2-3|TRBV7-3|TRBD2
TGTGCCAGCAGCTTAATGCCTAGCGGGGGAACTAGCACAGATACGCAGTATTTT
CASSLMPSGGTSTDTQYF
>TRBJ1-1|TRBV2|-
TGTGCCAGCAGTGAAGCCTCAGACGCAGGTGGCAACACTGAAGCTTTCTTT
CASSEASDAGGNTEAFF
>TRBJ2-2|TRBV25-1|-
TGTGCCAGCGGGCAAGACAGATCGAACACCGGGGAGCTGTTTTTT
CASGQDRSNTGELFF
>TRBJ1-1|TRBV9|TRBD1
TGTGCCAGCAGCGTATGGGGGGACAGTAGCCGAAACACTGAAGCTTTCTTT
CASSVWGDSSRNTEAFF
>TRBJ1-3|TRBV18|-
TGTGCCAGCTCACCACCTGCGGGCGGCTCCTCTGGAAACACCATATATTTT
CASSPPAGGSSGNTIYF
>TRBJ1-2|TRBV5-4|TRBD1
TGTGCCAGCAGCGTGCCGGGACAGTTCTATGGCTACACCTTC
CASSVPGQFYGYTF
>TRBJ2-1|TRBV5-1|TRBD1
TGCGCCAGCAGCTTGAAGACAGGGGCCTCCTACAATGAGCAGTTCTTC
CASSLKTGASYNEQFF
>TRBJ1-1|TRBV27|-
TGTGCCAGCAGCGACAGCGCCCTTATGAACACTGAAGCTTTCTTT
CASSDSALMNTEAFF
>TRBJ2-2|TRBV13|TRBD1
TGTGCCAGCACCCAAGACGACAGGGGGGTGACCGGGGAGCTGTTTTTT
CASTQDDRGVTGELFF
>TRBJ2-1|TRBV7-6|TRBD1
TGTGCCAGCAGTCCAGACAGGGGGGGGGTCAATGAGCAGTTCTTC
CASSPDRGGVNEQFF
>TRBJ1-2|TRBV7-2|-
TGTGCCAGCAGCTTAGCACCGGCAGGGGAAGCTAACTATGGCTACACCTTC
CASSLAPAGEANYGYTF
>TRBJ2-5|TRBV29-1|TRBD1
TGCAGCGTGACAGGGAACCAAGAGACCCAGTACTTC
CSVTGNQETQYF
>TRBJ1-6|TRBV2|TRBD1
TGTGCCAGCAGTGGAGTGGGGACAGGGTACTCACCCCTCCACTTT
CASSGVGTGYSPLHF
>TRBJ2-4|TRBV5-1|-
TGCGCCAGCCGACAGGATTTGGTGACCAAAAACATTCAGTACTTC
CASRQDLVTKNIQYF